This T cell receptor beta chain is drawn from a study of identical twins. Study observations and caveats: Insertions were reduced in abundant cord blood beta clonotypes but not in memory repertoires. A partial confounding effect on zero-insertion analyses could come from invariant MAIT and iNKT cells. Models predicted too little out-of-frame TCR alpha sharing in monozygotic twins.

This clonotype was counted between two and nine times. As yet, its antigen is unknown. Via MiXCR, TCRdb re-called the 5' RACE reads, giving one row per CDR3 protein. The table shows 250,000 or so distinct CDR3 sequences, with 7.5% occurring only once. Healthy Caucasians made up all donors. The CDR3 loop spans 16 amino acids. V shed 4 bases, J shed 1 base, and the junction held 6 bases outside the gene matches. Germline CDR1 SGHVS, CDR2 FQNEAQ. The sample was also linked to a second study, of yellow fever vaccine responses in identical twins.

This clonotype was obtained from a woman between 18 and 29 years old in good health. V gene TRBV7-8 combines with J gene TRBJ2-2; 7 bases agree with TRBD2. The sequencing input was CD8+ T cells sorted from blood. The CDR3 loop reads CASSSLGGGNTGELFF. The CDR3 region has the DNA TGTGCCAGCAGCTCGCTGGGGGGGGGGAACACCGGGGAGCTGTTTTTT.